This is a list of T cell receptor beta chains from one sample in a study of T cells in Graves' hyperthyroidism and ophthalmopathy. TCRdb analysed the multiplex PCR reads with MiXCR anew, one entry per CDR3 protein. The data contain 750,000 to 900,000 distinct CDR3 sequences, 38% of them singletons. Sample: blood. These receptors came from a man between 18 and 35 years old with Graves' hyperthyroidism. The CDR3 runs from the conserved cysteine through the conserved F or W. The order of the fields is V gene, CDR3 length, J gene, CDR3 protein.

>TRBV7-8|13|TRBJ1-5
CASSPLRDGPQHF
>TRBV20-1|13|TRBJ2-7
CSAQGLDGYEQYF
>TRBV10-3|12|TRBJ1-2
CAISDGGLGYTF
>TRBV20-1|13|TRBJ2-3
CSARDDATDTQYF
>TRBV7-3|15|TRBJ1-6
CASSLRPGFNSPLHF
>TRBV2|13|TRBJ1-1
CASGRSGGTEAFF
>TRBV7-8|14|TRBJ2-7
CASRGTSGSYEQYF
>TRBV29-1|16|TRBJ2-3
CSVEGTGSEGADTQYF
>TRBV19|14|TRBJ2-2
CASSISTNTGELFF
>TRBV12-3/TRBV12-4|12|TRBJ1-1
CASSYVRIEAFF
>TRBV5-4|11|TRBJ1-2
CASRDRGGCTF
>TRBV29-1|13|TRBJ2-5
CSVEGPGQETQYF
>TRBV6-2/TRBV6-3|16|TRBJ2-3
CASSYVGVGSEGTQYF
>TRBV9|13|TRBJ2-5
CASSGDIFETQYF
>TRBV2|14|TRBJ2-5
CASTSGTGQETQYF
>TRBV15|15|TRBJ1-6
CATSRVHGAGSPLHF
>TRBV6-1|15|TRBJ1-4
CASSYVQGSWEKLFF
>TRBV29-1|13|TRBJ1-1
CSAFREESTEAFF
>TRBV10-3|13|TRBJ1-5
CAIREGAHQPQHF
>TRBV12-3/TRBV12-4|14|TRBJ2-1
CASTEWTGKNEQFF
>TRBV9|14|TRBJ2-5
CASSVEMRAETQYF
>TRBV19|15|TRBJ2-7
CASSVRLAGNYEQYF
>TRBV2|14|TRBJ1-3
CASSTGADGDTIYF
>TRBV4-1|15|TRBJ1-5
CASSQAMGLNQPQHF
>TRBV6-5|11|TRBJ2-5
CASSFIGTQYF
>TRBV7-9|14|TRBJ2-5
CASSRPGGKETQYF
>TRBV7-9|17|TRBJ2-7
CASSLGAGTGGFGEQYF
>TRBV19|13|TRBJ2-3
CASSTTGPDTQYF
>TRBV5-8|14|TRBJ1-2
CASSVGTGRFRYTF
>TRBV2|12|TRBJ1-5
CASSEDNQPQHF
>TRBV7-9|14|TRBJ1-4
CASSWDREYEKLFF
>TRBV7-6|14|TRBJ2-7
CASSLEAASYEQYF
>TRBV29-1|11|TRBJ1-2
CSVRQGEGYTF
>TRBV7-2|18|TRBJ2-7
CASSLPARDYGDLYEQYF
>TRBV7-9|11|TRBJ2-7
CAWSAVHEQYF
>TRBV11-1|15|TRBJ1-1
CASSPMATAGTEAFF
>TRBV4-1|14|TRBJ1-1
CASSHVEWNTEAFF
>TRBV7-2|13|TRBJ2-7
CASSFNRDWEQYF
>TRBV24-1|14|TRBJ1-5
CATSAAGGNQPQHF
>TRBV5-1|12|TRBJ1-1
CASSSPGPEAFF
>TRBV5-5|14|TRBJ1-5
CASSANGQAQPQHF
>TRBV6-5|14|TRBJ1-3
CASSYLGSGNTIYF
>TRBV10-1|15|TRBJ1-2
CASSPGTGEGYGYTF
>TRBV7-2|14|TRBJ2-5
CASSLGLAVETQYF
>TRBV13|17|TRBJ1-4
CASSPRRRTGEYEKLFF
>TRBV29-1|14|.
CSVEPTGLGDTQYF
>TRBV4-3|15|TRBJ2-7
CASSQIAGGLGKQYF
>TRBV2|14|TRBJ2-7
CASRTADSSYEQYF
>TRBV13|14|TRBJ1-6
CASSFTAVSSPLHF
>TRBV29-1|12|TRBJ1-1
CSVEKRTPEAFF
>TRBV7-2|14|TRBJ2-7
CASSLDSGSNEQYF
>TRBV14|14|TRBJ1-1
CASSPDSRGTEAFF
>TRBV9|15|TRBJ2-7
CASSVGVEVFYEQYF
>TRBV7-2|15|TRBJ2-6
CASSYGVSGANVLTF
>TRBV2|15|TRBJ1-6
CATWDGGDQRSPLHF
>TRBV10-3|13|TRBJ1-1
CAISGTREGEAFF
>TRBV7-3|16|TRBJ2-5
CASSQAGPGGQETQYF
>TRBV15|15|TRBJ2-7
CATSREKGRGYEQYF
>TRBV19|14|TRBJ1-1
CASTLHRENTEAFF
>TRBV19|11|TRBJ2-7
CASSVFNEQYF